This T cell receptor (beta chain) was sequenced for a study of T cells after yellow fever vaccination. Between the trimmed V and J ends, which lost 6 bases and 1 base, there was a span of 9 bases. The CDR3 is made up of 13 amino acids. Per germline, CDR1 DFQATT and CDR2 SNEGSKA (reference sequence). In this sample, this clonotype turned up many times. TCRdb re-derived calls from the 5' RACE reads in MiXCR, one entry per CDR3 protein. Of around 120,000 distinct CDR3 sequences in the sample, approximately 7.1% were seen once. Sequences were derived from CD4+ T cells sorted from PBMCs, sampled more than 40 days after the first yellow fever vaccination. J is TRBJ2-2 and V is TRBV20-1; D perhaps matches TRBD1 (5 bases). The clonotype originates from a man between 18 and 29 years old who received the YFV17D yellow fever vaccine. DNA for the CDR3: TGCAGTGCCACGACAGAGAACACCGGGGAGCTGTTTTTT. As protein: CSATTENTGELFF.